The clone carrying this TCR beta chain was recorded at least ten times. The antigen remains undetermined. The data originate from a study of T cells in Graves' hyperthyroidism and ophthalmopathy. Study outcomes and limitations: Most thyroid clonotypes expanded above 0.001 appeared in blood too. For ophthalmopathy, model prediction preceded onset by a median about 6.4 months.

Authors of the study amplified TCR beta CDR3 regions from RNA transcripts. First-round RT-PCR of the TCR CDR3 relied on the HTBI primer set. TCRdb called the multiplex PCR reads again in MiXCR, with one record for every CDR3 protein. The profile shows 250,000 to 350,000 distinct CDR3 sequences, approximately 15% of them singletons. V was pared by 5 bases and J by 8 bases, with 7 bases of the junction left unmatched. CDR1 and CDR2 from the germline V gene are MDHEN and SYDVKM. This CDR3 is 15 amino acids long. Ophthalmopathy patients had Clinical Activity Score at least 3, NOSPECS grade at least 4, duration under 3 months. Orbital computed tomography, thyroid ultrasound, serum thyroxine and TRAb, and clinical symptoms together informed the diagnoses.

The source is a woman aged 55-75 years with Graves' ophthalmopathy. The chain recombines TRBV28 with TRBJ2-1, with TRBD2 matching 12 bases. The material sequenced was blood. The CDR3 loop reads CASSTPSGRVYEQFF. CDR3 coding DNA: TGTGCCAGCAGTACCCCTAGCGGGAGGGTGTATGAGCAGTTCTTC.